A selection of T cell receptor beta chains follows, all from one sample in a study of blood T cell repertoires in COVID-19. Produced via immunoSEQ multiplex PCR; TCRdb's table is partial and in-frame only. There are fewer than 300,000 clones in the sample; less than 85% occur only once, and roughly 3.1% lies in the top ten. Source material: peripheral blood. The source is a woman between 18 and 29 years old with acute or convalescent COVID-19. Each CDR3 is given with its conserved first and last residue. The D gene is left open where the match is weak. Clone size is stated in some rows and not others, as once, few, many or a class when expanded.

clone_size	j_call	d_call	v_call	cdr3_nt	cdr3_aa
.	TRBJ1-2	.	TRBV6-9	TGTGCCAGCAGTTTCGGCCATATTGCCCAACCCGCAAAGGGGGAAAACTATGGCTACACCTTC	CASSFGHIAQPAKGENYGYTF
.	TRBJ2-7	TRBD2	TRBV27	TGTGCCAGCAGTTTGTTAGCGGGCGCCTACGAGCAGTACTTC	CASSLLAGAYEQYF
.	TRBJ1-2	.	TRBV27	TGTGCCAGCAGTATTACCGGGGTCTCGAGGGGCTACACCTTC	CASSITGVSRGYTF
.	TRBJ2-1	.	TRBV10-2	TGCGCCAGCAGTGAGTCTGTCACGTGGCGGCACTACAATGAGCAGTTCTTC	CASSESVTWRHYNEQFF
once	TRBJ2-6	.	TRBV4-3	TGCGCCAGCAGCCAAGATTTGCGTCCCTTGAACTCTGGGGCCAACGTCCTGACTTTC	CASSQDLRPLNSGANVLTF
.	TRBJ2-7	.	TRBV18	TGTGCCAGCTCACCAAACACAGGGCGACACTCCTACGAGCAGTACTTC	CASSPNTGRHSYEQYF
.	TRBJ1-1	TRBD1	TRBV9	TGTGCCAGCAGCGTAGAATGGGACAGCATAAGTGAAGCTTTCTTT	CASSVEWDSISEAFF
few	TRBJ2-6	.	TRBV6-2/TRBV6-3	TGTGCCAGCAGTTTGGGCCCCCCTGGGGCCAACGTCCTGACTTTC	CASSLGPPGANVLTF
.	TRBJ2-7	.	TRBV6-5	TGTGCCAGCAGGAGCGGGACAGGCGGGCTCTACGAGCAGTACTTC	CASRSGTGGLYEQYF
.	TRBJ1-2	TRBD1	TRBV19	TGTGCCAGTAGGCCGGGACAGGGGTCCGTTAACTATGGCTACACCTTC	CASRPGQGSVNYGYTF
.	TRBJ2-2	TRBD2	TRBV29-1	TGCAGCGTTGAAAGCGGGGGGAACACCGGGGAGCTGTTTTTT	CSVESGGNTGELFF
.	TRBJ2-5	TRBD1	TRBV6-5	TGTGCCAGCAGTCCCGGGACAGGGACGGAGACCCAGTACTTC	CASSPGTGTETQYF
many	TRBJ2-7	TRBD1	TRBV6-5	TGTGCCAGCATTAACACGGGACAGAACGAGCAGTACTTC	CASINTGQNEQYF
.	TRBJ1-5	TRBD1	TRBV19	TGTGCCAGTAGCGGGACAGCCCTTCAGGGGCCCCAGCATTTT	CASSGTALQGPQHF
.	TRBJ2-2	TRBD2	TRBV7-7	TGTGCTAGCAGCTTTTCTAGCGGGAGAACCGGGGAGCTGTTTTTT	CASSFSSGRTGELFF
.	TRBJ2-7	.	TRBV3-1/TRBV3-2	TGTGCCAGCAGCCAAGCTAACCACGGGACTCTGCAGTACTTC	CASSQANHGTLQYF
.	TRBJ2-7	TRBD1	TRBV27	TGTGCCAGCAGTTTAACGGACAGGGCCTCCTACGAGCAGTACTTC	CASSLTDRASYEQYF
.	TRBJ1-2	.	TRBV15	TGTGCCACCAGCAGAGGGGGGGTCGCGACTAACTATGGCTACACCTTC	CATSRGGVATNYGYTF
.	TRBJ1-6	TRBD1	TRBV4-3	TGCGCCAGCAGCCAAGACCCCGGGACAGGGGGTTATAATTCACCCCTCCACTTT	CASSQDPGTGGYNSPLHF
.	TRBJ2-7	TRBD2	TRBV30	TGTGCCTGGAAGGGAGCGGGAGGGTCCTACGAGCAGTACTTC	CAWKGAGGSYEQYF
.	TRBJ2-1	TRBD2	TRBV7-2	TGTGCCAGCAGCTTAACCAGCGGGAGGGTGGGCAATGAGCAGTTCTTC	CASSLTSGRVGNEQFF
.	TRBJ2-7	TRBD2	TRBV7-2	TGTGCCAGCAGCCCAAAGGGAGGGTACTCCTACGAGCAGTACTTC	CASSPKGGYSYEQYF
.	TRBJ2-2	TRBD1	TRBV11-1	TGTGCCAGCAGCTTAGTTGGGACAGGGCACACCGGGGAGCTGTTTTTT	CASSLVGTGHTGELFF
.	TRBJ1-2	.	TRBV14	TGTGCCAGCGCCTATGGAGCGGGCTATGGCTACACCTTC	CASAYGAGYGYTF
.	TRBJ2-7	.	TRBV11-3	TGTGCCAGCAGGTTACGACAACTGCGGCAGGGCCACGAGCAGTACTTC	CASRLRQLRQGHEQYF
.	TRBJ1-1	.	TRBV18	TGTGCCAGCTCACCACTGGGTAGCGGTGGGAACACTGAAGCTTTCTTT	CASSPLGSGGNTEAFF
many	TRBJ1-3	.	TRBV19	TGTGCCAGTAGTATTTTCGGCGGATACTCTGGAAACACCATATATTTT	CASSIFGGYSGNTIYF
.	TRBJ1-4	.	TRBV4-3	TGCGCCAGCAGCCAAACACCAGGGGCCATGGGTGAAAAACTGTTTTTT	CASSQTPGAMGEKLFF
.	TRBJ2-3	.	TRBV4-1	TGCGCCAGCAGCCAAGTTGAGCGGGATACGCAGTATTTT	CASSQVERDTQYF
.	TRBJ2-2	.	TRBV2	TGTGCCAGCAGTCGCAGGGGTAACACCGGGGAGCTGTTTTTT	CASSRRGNTGELFF
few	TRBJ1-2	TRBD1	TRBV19	TGTGCCACCGGGACAGGGGGCGTCGATGGCTACACCTTC	CATGTGGVDGYTF
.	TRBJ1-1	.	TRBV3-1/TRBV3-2	TGTGCCAGCAGCCAGGGGAGAATTGACTCTGAAGCTTTCTTT	CASSQGRIDSEAFF
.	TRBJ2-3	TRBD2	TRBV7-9	TGTGCCAGCAGCCCCGGGACTAGCGGGGGGATCACAGATACGCAGTATTTT	CASSPGTSGGITDTQYF
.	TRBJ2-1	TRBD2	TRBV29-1	TGCAGCGCGGAGGGACTAGCGGGTTCTTGGAATGAGCAGTTCTTC	CSAEGLAGSWNEQFF
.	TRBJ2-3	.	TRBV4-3	TGCGCCAGCAGCCAAGACCGAAATCCGGGGTCCCTAGCGCTTAGCACAGATACGCAGTATTTT	CASSQDRNPGSLALSTDTQYF
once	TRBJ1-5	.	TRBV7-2	TGTGCCAGCAGCTTAACGGGGGGAGCGAGCAATCAGCCCCAGCATTTT	CASSLTGGASNQPQHF
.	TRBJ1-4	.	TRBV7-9	TGTGCCAGCAGCTTCGGGGATACAACTAATGAAAAACTGTTTTTT	CASSFGDTTNEKLFF
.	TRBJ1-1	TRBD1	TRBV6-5	TGTGCGTCATTCCGGGACAGGGTGGGGACTGAAGCTTTCTTT	CASFRDRVGTEAFF
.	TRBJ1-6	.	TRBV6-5	TGTGCCAGCAGTTACTCAGGCTACGGCAGGGATTCACCCCTCCACTTT	CASSYSGYGRDSPLHF
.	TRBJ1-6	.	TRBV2	TGTGCCAGCAGTGAGGGCAGCCGATCCTATAATTCACCCCTCCACTTT	CASSEGSRSYNSPLHF
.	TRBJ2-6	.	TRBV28	TGTGCCAGCAGAGTGTCAGGGTACGGGGCCAACGTCCTGACTTTC	CASRVSGYGANVLTF
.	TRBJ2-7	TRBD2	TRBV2	TGTGCCAGCAGTGAATTGGGACTAGCGGGAGGTCTCGCCTACGAGCAGTACTTC	CASSELGLAGGLAYEQYF